Following are 11 T cell receptor beta chains from one sample sequenced in a study of preoperative IRX-2 immunotherapy in early breast cancer. Treatment: preoperative locoregional IRX-2 cytokine immunotherapy. The method was immunoSEQ multiplex PCR; TCRdb's version includes in-frame clones alone and lacks a portion of them. The table lists about 62,000 clones, approximately 94% of them singletons. Sample collection occurred from a patient treated with IRX-2 immunotherapy. Receptor source: a human donor with breast cancer.

The V and J genes are TRBV19 and TRBJ1-2; D remains unclear. The CDR3 has 14 amino acids. Germline V CDR1 and CDR2: LNHDA, SQIVND (reference sequence). The germline V and J ends were trimmed by 4 bases and 1 base, with 10 bases remaining between them. The CDR3 spells CASSRDLYNYGYTF. As DNA, the CDR3 is TGTGCCAGTAGTAGAGACCTTTATAACTATGGCTACACCTTC.

This rearrangement joins TRBV5-6 to TRBJ1-3; D not certain. Trimming cost V 4 bases and J 0 bases, with 11 bases left between them. The CDR3 is 15 amino acids. Germline loops: CDR1 SGHDT, CDR2 YYEEEE. The CDR3 nucleotides are TGTGCCAGCAGCCCGGTCGGGATCTCTGGAAACACCATATATTTT. This sequence encodes CASSPVGISGNTIYF.

In DNA form, the CDR3 reads TGTGCCAGCAGGCCTACAGGGGAGGGGGACATTCAGTACTTC. It translates to CASRPTGEGDIQYF. This chain connects TRBV6-6 to TRBJ2-4; D might be TRBD1 or TRBD2, each matching 7 bases. The CDR3 totals 14 residues. Trimming took off 6 bases at V and 8 bases at J, with 17 bases between the two ends. CDR1 MNHNY and CDR2 SVGAGI come from the germline V gene (reference sequence).

This chain joins TRBV15 and TRBJ2-3; D might be TRBD2 (7 bases). The CDR3 has 17 amino acids. Between the trimmed V and J ends, which lost 5 bases and 7 bases, there was a span of 25 bases. CDR1 LNHNV and CDR2 YYDKDF come from the germline V gene (reference sequence). CDR3 nucleotides: TGTGCCACCAGCCTCGGAGGGGGGGACTACAATCCCTATACGCAGTATTTT. Translating gives CATSLGGGDYNPYTQYF.

This chain links TRBV7-9 with TRBJ1-5, with D possibly matching TRBD1 (5 bases). Trimming removed 2 bases from V and 1 base from J, with 9 bases in between. The CDR3 contains 15 residues. Germline CDR1 reads SEHNR; CDR2 reads FQNEAQ (reference sequence). CDR3 nucleotides: TGTGCCAGCAGCTTATTTGGGGACAGCAATCAGCCCCAGCATTTT. This gives the protein CASSLFGDSNQPQHF.

CDR3 bases: TGTGCCAGCAGTGCCCCCGGGACACTTGGACAGCAGTACTTC. Translated, it gives CASSAPGTLGQQYF. The V and J genes are TRBV6-5 and TRBJ2-7, with D possibly being TRBD1 (6 bases). With 5 bases removed from V and 8 bases from J, the gap between germline ends came to 19 bases. Per germline, CDR1 MNHEY and CDR2 SVGAGI. The CDR3 has 14 amino acids.

The rearrangement links TRBV6-5 to TRBJ1-4; no clear D. Per germline, CDR1 MNHEY and CDR2 SVGAGI. Trimming pared 2 bases from V and 5 bases from J, leaving 6 bases between. CDR3 length: 13 residues. This chain's CDR3 is CASSYRINEKLFF. The CDR3 nucleotides are TGTGCCAGCAGTTACAGGATAAATGAAAAACTGTTTTTT.

The J gene is TRBJ1-2, the V gene TRBV5-1, with 10 bases matching TRBD1. The CDR3 consists of 15 residues. Germline loops: CDR1 SGHRS, CDR2 YFSETQ. J gave up 4 bases and V 3 bases, and 6 bases lay outside the gene matches. The CDR3 protein is CASSSTGGGGYGYTF. Written as DNA, the CDR3 is TGCGCCAGCAGCTCGACAGGGGGCGGAGGCTATGGCTACACCTTC.

The gene calls are TRBV28 and TRBJ2-3, with a weak D call TRBD2 (6 bases). In germline, CDR1 is MDHEN, CDR2 SYDVKM. V lost 10 bases to trimming and J lost 1 base, with 9 bases between them. The CDR3 totals 12 residues. For the CDR3, the DNA is TGTGCCACGGGACTGCGCACAGATACGCAGTATTTT. Translating gives CATGLRTDTQYF.

The chain uses TRBV19 and TRBJ2-1; D might be TRBD1 or TRBD2, each matching 7 bases. The CDR3 extends over 16 amino acids. Germline V gene data show CDR1 as LNHDA and CDR2 as SQIVND (reference sequence). Deletions cut 2 bases from V and 2 bases from J, with 13 bases between. CDR3 bases: TGTGCCAGTAGTATAAACAGGGGAGGGGCCTACAATGAGCAGTTCTTC. It encodes CASSINRGGAYNEQFF.

This chain links TRBV30 with TRBJ2-5; no definite D call. The length of the CDR3 is 12 residues. From germline, CDR1 is GTSNPN and CDR2 SVGIG (reference sequence). The germline V and J ends were trimmed by 4 bases and 5 bases, with 11 bases remaining between them. In DNA, the CDR3 is TGTGCCTGGAAGCTAGACGGGGAGACCCAGTACTTC. This encodes CAWKLDGETQYF.